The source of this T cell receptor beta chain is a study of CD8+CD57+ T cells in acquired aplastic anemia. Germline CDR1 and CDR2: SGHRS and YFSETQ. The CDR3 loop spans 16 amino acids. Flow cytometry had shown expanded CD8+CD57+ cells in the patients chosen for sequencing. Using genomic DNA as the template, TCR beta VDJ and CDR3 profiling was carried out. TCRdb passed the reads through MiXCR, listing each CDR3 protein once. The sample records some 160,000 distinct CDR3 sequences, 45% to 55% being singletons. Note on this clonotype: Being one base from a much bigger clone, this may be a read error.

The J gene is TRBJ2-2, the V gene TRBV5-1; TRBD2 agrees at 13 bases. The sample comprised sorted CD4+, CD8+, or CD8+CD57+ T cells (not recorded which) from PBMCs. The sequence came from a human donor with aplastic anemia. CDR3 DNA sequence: TGCGCCAGCAGCTTTACTAGCGGGAGGGACACCGGGGGGCTGTTTTTT. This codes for CASSFTSGRDTGGLFF.